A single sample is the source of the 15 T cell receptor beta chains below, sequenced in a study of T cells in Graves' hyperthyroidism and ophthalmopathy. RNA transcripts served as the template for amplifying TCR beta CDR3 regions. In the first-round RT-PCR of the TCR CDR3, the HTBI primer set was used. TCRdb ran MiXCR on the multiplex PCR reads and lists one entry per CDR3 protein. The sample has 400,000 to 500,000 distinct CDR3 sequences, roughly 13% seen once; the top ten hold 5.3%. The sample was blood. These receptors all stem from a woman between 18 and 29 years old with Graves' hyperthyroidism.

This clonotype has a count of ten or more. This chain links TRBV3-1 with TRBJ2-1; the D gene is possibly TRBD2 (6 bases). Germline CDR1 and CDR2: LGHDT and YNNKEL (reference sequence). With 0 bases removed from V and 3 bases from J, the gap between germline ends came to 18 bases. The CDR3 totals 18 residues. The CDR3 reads CASSQEGGRRVGYNEQFF. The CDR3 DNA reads TGTGCCAGCAGCCAAGAGGGGGGACGGAGAGTGGGCTACAATGAGCAGTTCTTC.

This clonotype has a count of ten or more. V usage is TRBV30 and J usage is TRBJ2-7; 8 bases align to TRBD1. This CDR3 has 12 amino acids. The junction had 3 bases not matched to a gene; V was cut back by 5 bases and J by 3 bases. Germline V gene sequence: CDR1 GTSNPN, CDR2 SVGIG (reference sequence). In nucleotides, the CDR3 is TGTGCCTGGGGACAGGGTCTCTACGAGCAGTACTTC. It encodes CAWGQGLYEQYF.

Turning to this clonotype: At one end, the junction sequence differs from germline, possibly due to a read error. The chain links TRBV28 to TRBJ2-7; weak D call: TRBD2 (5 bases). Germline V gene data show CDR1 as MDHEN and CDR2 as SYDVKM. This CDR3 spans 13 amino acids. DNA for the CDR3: TGTGTCAGCGGTGCTTCACCCTCCTACGAGCAGTACTTC. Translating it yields CVSGASPSYEQYF.

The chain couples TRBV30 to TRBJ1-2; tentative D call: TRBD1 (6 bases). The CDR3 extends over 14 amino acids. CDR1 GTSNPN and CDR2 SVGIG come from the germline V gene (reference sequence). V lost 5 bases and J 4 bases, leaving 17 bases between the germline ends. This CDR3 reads CAWGLRQAFYGYTF. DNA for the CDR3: TGTGCCTGGGGCCTTCGACAGGCTTTCTATGGCTACACCTTC.

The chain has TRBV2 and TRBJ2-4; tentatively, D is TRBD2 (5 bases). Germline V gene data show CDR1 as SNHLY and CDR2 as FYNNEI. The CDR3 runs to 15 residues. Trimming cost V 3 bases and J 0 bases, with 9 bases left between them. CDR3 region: CASSDTGIAKNIQYF. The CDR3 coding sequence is TGTGCCAGCAGTGATACGGGGATAGCCAAAAACATTCAGTACTTC.

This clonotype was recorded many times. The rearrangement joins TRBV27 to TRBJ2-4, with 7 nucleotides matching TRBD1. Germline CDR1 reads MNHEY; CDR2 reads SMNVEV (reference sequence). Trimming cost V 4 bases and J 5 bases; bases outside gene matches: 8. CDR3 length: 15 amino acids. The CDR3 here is CASSSPRQGQNIQYF. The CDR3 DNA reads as TGTGCCAGCAGTTCACCTCGACAGGGTCAAAACATTCAGTACTTC.

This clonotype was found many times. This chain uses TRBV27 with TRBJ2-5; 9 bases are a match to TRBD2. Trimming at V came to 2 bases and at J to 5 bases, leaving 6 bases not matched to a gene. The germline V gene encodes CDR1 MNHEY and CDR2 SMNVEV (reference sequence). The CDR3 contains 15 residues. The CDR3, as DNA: TGTGCCAGCAGTTTAGGGCGGGAGGGCCAGGAGACCCAGTACTTC. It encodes CASSLGREGQETQYF.

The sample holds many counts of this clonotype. The CDR3 spells CASSLEERAKVFF. The CDR3 DNA follows: TGTGCCAGCAGCCTCGAGGAACGGGCTAAGGTTTTCTTT. This chain joins TRBV7-6 and TRBJ1-1; D gene ambiguous. V lost 5 bases to trimming and J lost 13 bases, with 20 bases between them. From germline, CDR1 is SGHVS and CDR2 FNYEAQ. CDR3 length: 13 amino acids.

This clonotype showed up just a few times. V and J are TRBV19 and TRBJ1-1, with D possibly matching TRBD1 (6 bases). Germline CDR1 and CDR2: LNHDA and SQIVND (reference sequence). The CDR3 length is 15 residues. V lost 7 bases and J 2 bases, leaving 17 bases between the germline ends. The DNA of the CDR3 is TGTGCCAGTAACCTTCCCGGGGGCGCAAACACTGAAGCTTTCTTT. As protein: CASNLPGGANTEAFF.

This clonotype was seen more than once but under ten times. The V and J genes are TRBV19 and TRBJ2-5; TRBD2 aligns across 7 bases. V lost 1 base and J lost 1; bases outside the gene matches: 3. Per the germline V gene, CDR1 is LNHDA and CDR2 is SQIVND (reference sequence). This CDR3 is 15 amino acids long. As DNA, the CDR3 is TGTGCCAGTAGTATAGCGCCTAGCGGCCAAGAGACCCAGTACTTC. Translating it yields CASSIAPSGQETQYF.

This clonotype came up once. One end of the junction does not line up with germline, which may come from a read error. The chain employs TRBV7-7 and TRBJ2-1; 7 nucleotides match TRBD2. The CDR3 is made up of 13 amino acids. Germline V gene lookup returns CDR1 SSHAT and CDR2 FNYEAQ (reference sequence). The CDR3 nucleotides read TGTGCTAGCAGCACAGCGACTAGCCGCGAGCAGTTCTTC. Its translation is CASSTATSREQFF.

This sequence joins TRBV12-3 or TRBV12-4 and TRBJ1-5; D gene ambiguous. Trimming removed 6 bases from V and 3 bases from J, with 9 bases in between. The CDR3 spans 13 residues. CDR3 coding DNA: TGTGCCAGCAGCTTTACTTTCAATCAGCCCCAGCATTTT. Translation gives CASSFTFNQPQHF.

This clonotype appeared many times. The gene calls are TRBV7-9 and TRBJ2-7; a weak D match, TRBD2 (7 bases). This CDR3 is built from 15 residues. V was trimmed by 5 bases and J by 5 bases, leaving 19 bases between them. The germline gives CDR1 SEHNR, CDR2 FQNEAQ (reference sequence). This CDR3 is CASSATRGGFHEQYF. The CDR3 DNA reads TGTGCCAGCAGCGCAACAAGGGGGGGGTTCCACGAGCAGTACTTC.

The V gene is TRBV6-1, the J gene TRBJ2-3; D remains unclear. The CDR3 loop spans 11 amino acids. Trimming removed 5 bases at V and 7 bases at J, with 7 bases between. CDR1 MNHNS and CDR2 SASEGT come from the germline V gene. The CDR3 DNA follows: TGTGCCAGCAGTAAACAACATACGCAGTATTTT. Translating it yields CASSKQHTQYF.

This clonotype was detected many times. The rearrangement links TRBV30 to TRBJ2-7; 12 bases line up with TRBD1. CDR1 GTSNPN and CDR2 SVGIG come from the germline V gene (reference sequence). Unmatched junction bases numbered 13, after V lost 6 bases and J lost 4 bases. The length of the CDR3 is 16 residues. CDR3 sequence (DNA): TGTGCCTGCCGAGATTGCAGGGACAGGGGGCCATACGAGCAGTACTTC. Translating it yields CACRDCRDRGPYEQYF.